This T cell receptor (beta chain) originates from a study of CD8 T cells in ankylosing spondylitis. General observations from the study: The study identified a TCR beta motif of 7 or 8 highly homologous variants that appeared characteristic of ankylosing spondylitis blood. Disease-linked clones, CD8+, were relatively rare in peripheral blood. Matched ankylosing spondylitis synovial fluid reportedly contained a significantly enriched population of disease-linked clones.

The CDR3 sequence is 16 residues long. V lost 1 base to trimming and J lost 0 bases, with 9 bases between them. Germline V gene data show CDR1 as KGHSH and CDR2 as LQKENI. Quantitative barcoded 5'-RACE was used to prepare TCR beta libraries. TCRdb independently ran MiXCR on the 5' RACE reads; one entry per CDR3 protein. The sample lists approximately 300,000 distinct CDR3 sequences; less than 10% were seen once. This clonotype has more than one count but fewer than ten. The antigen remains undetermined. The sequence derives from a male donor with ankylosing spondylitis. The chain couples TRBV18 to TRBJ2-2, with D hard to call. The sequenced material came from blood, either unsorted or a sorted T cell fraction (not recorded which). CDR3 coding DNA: TGTGCCAGCTCACCACTTCACTTCACGAACACCGGGGAGCTGTTTTTT. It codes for CASSPLHFTNTGELFF. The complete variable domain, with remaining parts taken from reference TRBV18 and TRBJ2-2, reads NAGVMQNPRHLVRRRGQEARLRCSPMKGHSHVYWYRQLPEEGLKFMVYLQKENIIDESGMPKERFSAEFPKEGPSILRIQQVVRGDSAAYFCASSPLHFTNTGELFFGEGSRLTVL.